Listed here are 21 T cell receptor beta chains from one sample, sequenced in a study of T-cell memory formation after mild COVID-19 (dated by TCRdb to the early 2020s). Library preparation employed 5' RACE. The instrument given in TCRdb is Illumina NovaSeq 6000. TCRdb reanalyzed the raw reads on its own, using fastp at Q25 for trimming and MiXCR for clone calling, and kept in-frame beta chains. Each CDR3 protein appears once, grouped with its most common genes and DNA. Within this sample are roughly 340,000 distinct CDR3 sequences, with about 20% of them counted one time only. Roughly 21% of the sample is held by the ten biggest clonotypes. The specimen was PBMCs or a T cell subset sorted from them (not recorded which). The receptors originated from a man in his late teens or twenties who had mild COVID-19 (a few samples of this study predate the infection). The sample titles of this study are shuffled in the database, so cell type and time point are left out; the donor was told from shared clones.

The rearrangement links TRBV20-1 to TRBJ2-3, with D unresolved. CDR1 is DFQATT and CDR2 is SNEGSKA in the germline V gene (reference sequence). Trimming removed 0 bases from V and 5 bases from J, with 6 bases in between. This CDR3 has 12 residues. CDR3 sequence: CSAREHQDTQYF. The CDR3 nucleotides read TGCAGTGCTAGAGAGCATCAAGATACGCAGTATTTT.

V gene TRBV7-2 combines with J gene TRBJ1-5; D gene ambiguous. From germline, CDR1 is SGHTA and CDR2 FQGNSA. V lost 4 bases to trimming and J lost 0 bases, with 7 bases between them. The CDR3 is 14 amino acids. Here the CDR3 reads CASSSRYSNQPQHF. The CDR3 nucleotides are TGTGCCAGCAGCTCACGATATAGCAATCAGCCCCAGCATTTT.

This clonotype has a count of ten or more. This chain joins TRBV5-1 and TRBJ2-3; 11 bases are a match to TRBD2. The CDR3 extends over 16 amino acids. Per germline, CDR1 SGHRS and CDR2 YFSETQ. The V and J ends lost 4 bases and 6 bases, in that order; junction bases with no gene match: 10. The CDR3 DNA is TGCGCCAGCAGCCCTGGGGTAGCGGGGGGGCCGGATACGCAGTATTTT. It specifies CASSPGVAGGPDTQYF.

The chain couples TRBV4-2 to TRBJ2-7; D ambiguous. This CDR3 spans 10 amino acids. Trimming took off 2 bases at V and 6 bases at J, with 2 bases between the two ends. Looked up from germline, CDR1 is LGHNA and CDR2 is YNFKEQ. The CDR3 sequence: CASSQSEQYV. Written as DNA, the CDR3 is TGTGCCAGCAGCCAATCCGAGCAGTACGTC.

The V call is TRBV12-3 or TRBV12-4, the J call TRBJ2-3, with 8 bases that match TRBD2. The CDR3 contains 16 residues. Trimming removed 10 bases from V and 4 bases from J; junction bases left unmatched: 16. The CDR3 bases are TGTGCCACCTCAACGGGGGGCGGGGGGTTGGCAGATACGCAGTATTTT. Residues: CATSTGGGGLADTQYF.

This clonotype was detected only a few times. The chain links TRBV14 to TRBJ2-1, with 8 positions matching TRBD1. Germline CDR1 is SGHDN and CDR2 is FVKESK. The V segment lost 1 base and the J segment 2 bases; nucleotides outside the gene matches: 4. This CDR3 spans 16 amino acids. The CDR3: CASSQGTGKPYNEQFF. The CDR3 coding sequence is TGTGCCAGCAGCCAAGGGACAGGGAAACCCTACAATGAGCAGTTCTTC.

This clonotype was observed a few times. The chain couples TRBV29-1 to TRBJ1-2; D gene unclear. The CDR3 is 13 amino acids. Between the trimmed V and J ends, which lost 3 bases and 2 bases, there was a span of 10 bases. Per germline, CDR1 SQVTM and CDR2 ANQGSEA. CDR3 protein: CSVEKGQNYGYTF. In DNA form, the CDR3 reads TGCAGCGTTGAGAAGGGTCAAAACTATGGCTACACCTTC.

This clonotype was seen ten or more times. The rearrangement joins TRBV28 to TRBJ1-2; no clear D. Between the trimmed V and J ends, which lost 3 bases and 5 bases, there was a span of 13 bases. Germline V gene lookup returns CDR1 MDHEN and CDR2 SYDVKM. The CDR3 contains 14 residues. The CDR3 region has the DNA TGTGCCAGCAGTTTTCCCACCCCCACTTATGGCTACACCTTC. Encoded protein: CASSFPTPTYGYTF.

The sample holds many counts of this clonotype. This chain uses TRBV7-9 with TRBJ1-5; D call uncertain. This CDR3 has 13 residues. Germline CDR1 reads SEHNR; CDR2 reads FQNEAQ (reference sequence). The ends were cut back, 6 bases at V and 4 bases at J, with 10 bases in the middle. Written as DNA, the CDR3 is TGTGCCAGCAGTCTTCCGGGGAATCAGCCCCAGCATTTT. Translated, it gives CASSLPGNQPQHF.

This clonotype has a handful of counts. V is TRBV6-6 and J is TRBJ2-4; no firm D call. The ends were cut back, 6 bases at V and 5 bases at J, with 14 bases in the middle. The V gene's germline CDR1 is MNHNY and CDR2 SVGAGI (reference sequence). This CDR3 has 14 residues. CDR3 sequence (DNA): TGTGCCAGCAGCTTATCCTACACGGAAAACATTCAGTACTTC. It yields the protein CASSLSYTENIQYF.

This clonotype was found a few times. J is TRBJ2-3 and V is TRBV4-2; D may be TRBD2 (6 bases). CDR3 length: 16 amino acids. V was shortened by 0 bases and J by 3 bases, with 13 bases between the two germline ends. Germline-derived CDR1 and CDR2 are LGHNA and YNFKEQ. CDR3 sequence (DNA): TGTGCCAGCAGCCAAGATAGCGGCAGACAAACAGATACGCAGTATTTT. Protein: CASSQDSGRQTDTQYF.

This clonotype has just a few counts. This chain connects TRBV7-8 to TRBJ1-6; D may be TRBD1 (6 bases). The germline CDR1 and CDR2 sequences are SGHVS and FQNEAQ. Trimming took 5 bases from V and 7 from J, leaving 18 bases between them. The CDR3 is 16 amino acids. CDR3 coding DNA: TGTGCCAGCAGCCCGGAAGGGGGGGAAGTGAATTCACCCCTCCACTTT. It yields the protein CASSPEGGEVNSPLHF.

V is TRBV2 and J is TRBJ2-6; D gene uncertain. The germline gives CDR1 SNHLY, CDR2 FYNNEI. The CDR3 has 14 amino acids. V lost 8 bases to trimming and J lost 4 bases, with 12 bases between them. CDR3 residues: CASGRLSGANVLTF. CDR3 DNA: TGTGCCAGCGGAAGACTCTCGGGGGCCAACGTCCTGACTTTC. Together with reference TRBV2 and TRBJ2-6, the CDR3 gives the full variable domain: EPEVTQTPSHQVTQMGQEVILRCVPISNHLYFYWYRQILGQKVEFLVSFYNNEISEKSEIFDDQFSVERPDGSNFTLKIRSTKLEDSAMYFCASGRLSGANVLTFGAGSRLTVL.

In this sample, this clonotype turned up many times. V and J are TRBV5-1 and TRBJ1-1; D might be TRBD1 (5 bases). Trimming removed 1 base from V and 4 bases from J, with 8 bases in between. CDR3 length equals 13 residues. Germline V gives CDR1 SGHRS, CDR2 YFSETQ. This CDR3 reads CASSLQGGTEAFF. CDR3 sequence (DNA): TGCGCCAGCAGCTTGCAGGGAGGCACTGAAGCTTTCTTT.

This clonotype was detected a few times. The chain links TRBV20-1 to TRBJ2-3; a weak D match, TRBD2 (6 bases). V gave up 3 bases and J gave up 3 bases, with 13 bases separating them. This CDR3 is built from 14 residues. In germline, CDR1 is DFQATT, CDR2 SNEGSKA (reference sequence). The chain's CDR3 is CSARTGLATDTQYF. The CDR3 DNA follows: TGCAGTGCTAGGACGGGGCTAGCGACAGATACGCAGTATTTT.

The rearrangement joins TRBV7-2 to TRBJ1-4, with D maybe TRBD1 (6 bases). Germline V CDR1 and CDR2: SGHTA, FQGNSA. The CDR3 runs to 14 residues. V dropped 5 bases and J dropped 7 bases, with 14 bases sitting between them. CDR3 in amino acids: CASSVQGLSEKLFF. The CDR3 DNA follows: TGTGCCAGCAGCGTACAGGGTCTAAGTGAAAAACTGTTTTTT.

This clonotype was recorded a few times. The CDR3 region has the DNA TGTGCCAGCAATAGCGACACCGGGGAGCTGTTTTTT. It is translated as CASNSDTGELFF. The chain couples TRBV2 to TRBJ2-2; D possibly corresponds to TRBD2 (5 bases). The V gene's germline CDR1 is SNHLY and CDR2 FYNNEI. V was clipped by 7 bases and J by 3 bases, with 6 bases between them. The CDR3 loop spans 12 amino acids.

This clonotype has only a few counts. The chain joins TRBV27 to TRBJ1-2; TRBD1 agrees at 9 bases. The CDR3 has 13 residues. J was trimmed by 5 bases and V by 4 bases; bases with no gene match: 2. Germline CDR1 MNHEY, CDR2 SMNVEV (reference sequence). CDR3 DNA sequence: TGTGCCAGCAGTTGGGGGACAGGGTATGGCTACACCTTC. It is translated as CASSWGTGYGYTF.

The chain is built from TRBV18 and TRBJ1-1, with 7 bases identical to TRBD1. Germline trimming cut 3 bases from V and 6 bases from J; bases unmatched to any gene: 7. This CDR3 region has 14 residues. The germline gives CDR1 KGHSH, CDR2 LQKENI. This CDR3 reads CASSPLVQGSEAFF. CDR3 in DNA: TGTGCCAGCTCACCTTTAGTACAGGGGTCTGAAGCTTTCTTT.

This clonotype occurred many times. The chain employs TRBV7-2 and TRBJ2-1; 10 nucleotides align to TRBD2. The trim removed 2 bases at V and 10 bases at J, leaving 8 bases unmatched. Per germline, CDR1 SGHTA and CDR2 FQGNSA. This CDR3 spans 15 amino acids. CDR3 residues: CASSLSGGVPWEQFF. The CDR3 DNA reads as TGTGCCAGCAGCTTAAGCGGGGGGGTCCCGTGGGAGCAGTTCTTC.

This chain joins TRBV7-6 and TRBJ2-5; D is undetermined. Per germline, CDR1 SGHVS and CDR2 FNYEAQ. The CDR3 is made up of 14 amino acids. Trimming left V 5 bases short and J 4 bases short, with 14 bases between. For the CDR3, the DNA is TGTGCCAGCAGCCCAGTGAGCTTCGCAGAGACCCAGTACTTC. Encoded protein: CASSPVSFAETQYF.